One sample yielded the 14 T cell receptor delta chains listed below, sequenced in a study of gamma-delta T cells after stem cell transplantation. TCRdb reanalyzed the RT-PCR reads using CATT. The sample lists fewer than 12,000 delta-chain clones; around 1.4% were seen once. Sequenced sample: gamma-delta T cells. The receptors stem from a human donor. It is not recorded whose cells these are; they may come from a transplant donor.

Sample share makes this clone medium-sized. The chain is built from TRDV2 and TRDJ1, with TRDD3 matching 7 bases. The CDR3 sequence is 16 residues long. The ends lost 1 base at V and 0 bases at J; junction bases unmatched: 7. CDR1 is GEAIGNYY and CDR2 is EKD in the germline V gene. CDR3 sequence reads: CACDTLGGRYTDKLIF. The CDR3 DNA reads TGTGCCTGTGACACTCTGGGGGGACGGTACACCGATAAACTCATCTTT.

On this clone: A read error likely explains this, since a far larger clone differs by one base. Here the J gene is TRDJ1 and the V gene is not called. The CDR3 covers 10 residues. The CDR3 DNA is TGTGCCAGTGACACCGATAAACTCATCTTT. This translates into CASDTDKLIF.

In regard to this clone: A read error likely explains why the TCRdb protein, taken from a much larger clone, differs from this DNA's translation at residue 6; the protein shown is translated from the DNA. The CDR3 protein is CACDTTSLGDTRVYTDKLIF. CDR3 nucleotide sequence: TGTGCCTGTGACACCACTTCCCTGGGGGATACCCGAGTGTACACCGATAAACTCATCTTT. This chain uses TRDV2 with TRDJ1; TRDD3 matches at 11 bases. The CDR3 runs to 20 residues. The germline V gene encodes CDR1 GEAIGNYY and CDR2 EKD. The ends lost 0 bases at V and 0 bases at J; junction bases unmatched: 14.

As to this clone: The protein in TCRdb stems from a much larger clone and differs at residue 7 from this DNA's translation, likely a read error; here the protein is translated from the DNA. Here the CDR3 reads CACDMVPGESYTDKLIF. DNA of the CDR3: TGTGCCTGTGACATGGTACCGGGGGAATCCTACACCGATAAACTCATCTTT. This chain connects TRDV2 to TRDJ1; possible D gene TRDD3, 6 bases. The CDR3 runs 17 residues. The germline gives CDR1 GEAIGNYY, CDR2 EKD. Trimming removed 2 bases from V and 0 bases from J, with 18 bases in between.

As to this clone: The TCRdb protein, from a much larger clone, departs from this DNA's translation at residue 11, likely by read error; the protein shown derives from the DNA. The chain employs TRDV2 and TRDJ1; 7 nucleotides align to TRDD3. Germline V CDR1 and CDR2: GEAIGNYY, EKD. This CDR3 region has 18 residues. With 1 base clipped from V and 0 bases from J, the junction kept 13 bases outside the gene matches. As DNA, the CDR3 is TGTGCCTGTGACACTCTGGGGGGTCGCACTCCGTACACCGATAAACTCATCTTT. It encodes CACDTLGGRTPYTDKLIF.

This clone has at least ten counts. A single base is all that separates this from a far larger clone, so a read error is likely. Additional DNA sequences in this sample encode the identical CDR3. The rearrangement joins TRDV2 to TRDJ1; the match to TRDD3 covers 10 bases. This CDR3 is built from 19 residues. J was trimmed by 2 bases and V by 0 bases; bases with no gene match: 14. Germline assignment: CDR1 GEAIGNYY and CDR2 EKD. The CDR3 DNA is TGTGCCTGTGACACCGTCGCCGGGGGATACGCCCGGGTAACCGATAAACTCATCTTT. Its protein is CACDTVAGGYARVTDKLIF.

About this clone itself: The TCRdb record carries a much larger clone's protein, which differs from this DNA's translation at residue 15; a read error is the likely cause, and the protein listed here is the DNA translation. The chain combines TRDV2 with TRDJ1, with D possibly matching TRDD3 (6 bases). V lost 0 bases and J 4 bases, leaving 29 bases between the germline ends. CDR3 length: 20 residues. CDR1 and CDR2 from the germline V gene are GEAIGNYY and EKD. Here the CDR3 DNA reads TGTGCCTGTGACACCCTCGACGGCCGTACTGGGACACCTTACATCGATAAACTCATCTTT. Translated, it gives CACDTLDGRTGTPYIDKLIF.

In its sample, this clone was seen a few times. TCRdb's listed protein matches a much larger clone and diverges from this DNA's translation at residue 5, likely through a read error; the protein shown comes from the DNA. The V and J genes are TRDV2 and TRDJ1, with TRDD3 identical over 10 bases. The CDR3 is 17 amino acids. V gave up 3 bases and J gave up 0 bases; unmatched junction bases: 9. Germline CDR1 reads GEAIGNYY; CDR2 reads EKD. Written as DNA, the CDR3 is TGTGCCTGTGACGCCGTGGGTACTGGGGGATACACCGATAAACTCATCTTT. Translation gives CACDAVGTGGYTDKLIF.

This clone was counted between two and nine times. The protein in TCRdb stems from a much larger clone and differs at residue 14 from this DNA's translation, likely a read error; here the protein is translated from the DNA. V and J are TRDV2 and TRDJ1, with 8 bases fitting TRDD3. The CDR3 runs 16 residues. The germline V gene encodes CDR1 GEAIGNYY and CDR2 EKD. The CDR3 region is CACDTLWGKDTDKFIF. The CDR3 region has the DNA TGTGCCTGTGACACCCTCTGGGGGAAGGACACCGATAAATTCATCTTT.

This clone occurred many times. The V and J genes are TRDV2 and TRDJ1; TRDD3 might be the D (6 bases). The germline V and J ends were trimmed by 1 base and 2 bases, with 34 bases remaining between them. CDR1 GEAIGNYY and CDR2 EKD come from the germline V gene. This CDR3 is 22 amino acids long. CDR3 region: CACDTILSGAKKGDIGTDKLIF. Here the CDR3 DNA reads TGTGCCTGTGACACGATCCTTTCTGGGGCCAAAAAGGGAGATATAGGAACCGATAAACTCATCTTT.

Concerning this clone itself: The translation of this DNA and the TCRdb protein of a much larger clone differ at residue 13, probably owing to a read error; the protein shown here is translated from the DNA. This chain uses TRDV2 with TRDJ1; D not resolved. CDR1 and CDR2 from the germline V gene are GEAIGNYY and EKD. CDR3 size: 17 residues. Trimming took off 3 bases at V and 6 bases at J, with 25 bases between the two ends. The CDR3 sequence is CACDPMSGQPGTNKLIF. CDR3 DNA: TGTGCCTGTGACCCGATGAGTGGGCAACCGGGAACCAATAAACTCATCTTT.

This clone has just a few counts. Translating this DNA gives a protein that differs at residue 8 from the TCRdb one, which belongs to a much larger clone; a read error is likely, and the protein shown is this translation. The chain joins TRDV2 to TRDJ1; D perhaps matches TRDD3 (5 bases). The germline V gene has CDR1 GEAIGNYY and CDR2 EKD. V was trimmed by 0 bases and J by 0 bases, leaving 16 bases between them. The CDR3 length is 17 residues. The CDR3 DNA reads as TGTGCCTGTGACACCGTGGAGGCGGGGGTTTACACCGATAAACTCATCTTT. This translates into CACDTVEAGVYTDKLIF.

This clone was seen a handful of times. This may arise from a read error, as a much more abundant clone is one base away. The identical CDR3 is also encoded by other nucleotide sequences in the sample. This chain connects TRDV2 to TRDJ1; D is ambiguous. The V and J ends lost 3 bases and 3 bases respectively, with 13 bases between them. There are 14 residues in the CDR3. The germline V gene encodes CDR1 GEAIGNYY and CDR2 EKD. CDR3 sequence reads: CACDQVQGPDKLIF. The DNA for the CDR3 is TGTGCCTGTGACCAAGTCCAGGGTCCCGATAAACTCATCTTT.

For this clone: With a far larger clone one base away, a read error is the likely cause. Other DNA sequences in this sample translate to the same CDR3. This chain uses TRDV2 with TRDJ1; 9 nucleotides agree with TRDD3. Germline-derived CDR1 and CDR2 are GEAIGNYY and EKD. CDR3 length: 14 residues. DNA of the CDR3: TGTGCCTGCGACACCTGGGGGATTGAACCACAACTCATCTTT. Its translation is CACDTWGIEPQLIF.